This T cell receptor (beta chain) is from a study of T cell responses to AZD1222 COVID-19 vaccine. General study points: The repertoires were collected only after the peak T cell response.

As regards this clone: Antigen: not known.

The method was immunoSEQ multiplex PCR; TCRdb's version includes in-frame clones alone and lacks a portion of them. The data hold some 150,000 clones, with around nine tenths observed a single time. This receptor was identified in an adult in good health. The source material was peripheral blood, sampled on day 0 of AZD1222 vaccination.

CDR3 loop: CASSFGAQNYGYTF. The CDR3 DNA follows: TGTGCCAGCAGCTTCGGGGCGCAGAACTATGGCTACACCTTC. The V gene is TRBV11-2, the J gene TRBJ1-2, with a tentative D call TRBD1 (5 bases). V shed 3 bases and J shed 2 bases, with 10 bases lying between them. CDR1 and CDR2 from the germline V gene are SGHAT and FQNNGV. The CDR3 is made up of 14 amino acids.